This TCR beta chain was sequenced for a study of radiotherapy plus CTLA-4 blockade in lung cancer. Regarding the study as a whole: Radiotherapy was combined with ipilimumab, and tumor-derived TCR clones then expanded in blood.

On this clone: Its specificity is unknown.

Germline-derived CDR1 and CDR2 are SGDLS and YYNGEE. CDR3 length: 14 amino acids. Trimming took off 3 bases at V and 5 bases at J, with 13 bases between the two ends. Clones were read by immunoSEQ multiplex PCR, and TCRdb kept only the in-frame ones, dropping some. The sample includes around 90,000 clones, about four fifths of them seen just once. This TCR derives from a human donor with non-small cell lung cancer that progressed on radiotherapy plus ipilimumab. Source: peripheral blood, taken from a patient treated with radiotherapy plus ipilimumab. The chain joins TRBV9 to TRBJ2-3; D not resolved. The CDR3 region is CASSARWSGDTQYF. For the CDR3, the DNA is TGTGCCAGCAGCGCTCGATGGTCGGGAGATACGCAGTATTTT.